A selection of T cell receptor beta chains follows, all from one sample in a study of neurological immune-mediated disorders. One entry per CDR3 protein, called by TCRdb with MiXCR from the 5' RACE reads. There are 50,000 to 70,000 distinct CDR3 sequences in the sample; about 12% occur only once, and about 10% lies in the top ten. Sequencing used PBMCs. The origin of the receptors is a woman aged 55-70 years with HTLV-1-associated myelopathy (HAM/TSP). The CDR3 runs from the conserved cysteine through the conserved F or W. Each record gives: D gene, J gene, clone size, V gene, CDR3 protein, CDR3 DNA. D genes are given only for firm matches. Some rows have no size entry. The others give once, few or many, or a class for an expanded clone.

>NA|TRBJ2-1|many|TRBV6-1
CASSEGQVSYNEQFF
TGTGCCAGCAGTGAAGGACAGGTCTCCTACAATGAGCAGTTCTTC
>NA|TRBJ1-5|many|TRBV20-1
CSAAAGNQPQHF
TGCAGTGCCGCCGCTGGCAATCAGCCCCAGCATTTT
>NA|TRBJ1-5|many|TRBV20-1
CSARSTSNQPQHF
TGCAGTGCTAGGTCCACAAGCAATCAGCCCCAGCATTTT
>NA|TRBJ2-7|NA|TRBV19
CASSRRAAAYEQYF
TGTGCCAGTAGTCGGCGGGCAGCCGCCTACGAGCAGTACTTC
>TRBD2|TRBJ2-1|few|TRBV12-3/TRBV12-4
CASSLRTSGGDEQFF
TGTGCCAGCAGTCTCCGGACTAGCGGGGGGGATGAGCAGTTCTTC
>NA|TRBJ2-2|many|TRBV27
CASSGTEPGELFF
TGTGCCAGCAGTGGGACGGAACCCGGGGAGCTGTTTTTT
>NA|TRBJ2-3|many|TRBV3-1
CASSTGDTQYF
TGTGCCAGCAGCACCGGGGATACGCAGTATTTT
>TRBD2|TRBJ2-3|many|TRBV2
CASSDRAGVTDTQYF
TGTGCCAGCAGTGACCGAGCGGGAGTCACAGATACGCAGTATTTT
>TRBD2|TRBJ2-1|many|TRBV6-2/TRBV6-3
CASSYLERLAGIYNEQFF
TGTGCCAGCAGTTACCTCGAACGACTAGCGGGGATATACAATGAGCAGTTCTTC
>NA|TRBJ2-7|few|TRBV18
CASSLYERYEQYF
TGTGCCAGCTCACTCTATGAGCGGTACGAGCAGTACTTC
>NA|TRBJ1-2|NA|TRBV20-1
CSARAYCQGSYGYTF
TGCAGTGCTAGAGCCTACTGCCAGGGGAGCTATGGCTACACCTTC